This TCR beta chain is drawn from a study of post-analysis software for immune sequencing data. In the study overall: Clinical courses comprised relapsing-remitting, secondary progressive and progressive-relapsing multiple sclerosis. General study points: Samples made in the same batch grouped tightly together by F measure. When patients were compared with controls, four or five TRBV segments were more frequent, TRBV5-6, TRBV5-1 and TRBV20-1 among them. There was significantly lower normalized Chao1 diversity in multiple sclerosis patients than in controls.

Between the trimmed V and J ends, which lost 5 bases and 2 bases, there was a span of 16 bases. The CDR3 length is 15 residues. Germline V gene data show CDR1 as SGHNT and CDR2 as YENEEA. This clonotype was seen a handful of times. Its target is not known. The TCR beta cDNA libraries contained unique molecular identifiers. Via MiXCR, TCRdb re-called the PCR reads, giving one row per CDR3 protein. The sample has around 160,000 distinct CDR3 sequences; around 36% are singletons. This specimen was blood, taken after autologous hematopoietic stem cell transplantation. The clonotype originates from a girl aged 10-17 years with multiple sclerosis. The chain employs TRBV11-3 and TRBJ2-7; possibly TRBD1 for D (6 bases). For the CDR3, the DNA is TGTGCCAGCAGCCGGAGAGGGGGACCGACCTACGAGCAGTACTTC. It encodes CASSRRGGPTYEQYF.